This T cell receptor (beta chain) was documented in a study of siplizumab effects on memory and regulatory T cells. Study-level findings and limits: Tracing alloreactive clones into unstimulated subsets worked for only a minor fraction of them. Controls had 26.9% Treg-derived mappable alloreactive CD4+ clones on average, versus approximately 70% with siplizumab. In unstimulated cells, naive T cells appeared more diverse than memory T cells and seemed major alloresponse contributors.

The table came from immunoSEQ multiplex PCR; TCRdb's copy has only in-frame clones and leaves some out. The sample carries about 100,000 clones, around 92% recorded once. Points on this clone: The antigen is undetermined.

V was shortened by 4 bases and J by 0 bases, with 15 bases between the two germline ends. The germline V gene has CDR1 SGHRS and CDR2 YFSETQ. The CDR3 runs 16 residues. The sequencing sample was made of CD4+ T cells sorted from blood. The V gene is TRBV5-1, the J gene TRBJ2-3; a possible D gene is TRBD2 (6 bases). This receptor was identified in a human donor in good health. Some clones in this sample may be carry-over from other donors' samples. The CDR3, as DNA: TGCGCCAGCAGCGGAACCGGGGGACCCAGCACAGATACGCAGTATTTT. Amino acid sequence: CASSGTGGPSTDTQYF.